The rows below give T cell receptor beta chains drawn from one sample of a study of sequential checkpoint blockade in melanoma. Here immunoSEQ multiplex PCR was the method, and the copy in TCRdb shows in-frame clones only, minus some. The sample has under 20,000 clones, around 68% seen once. This material consisted of CD8+ T cells sorted from blood (inferred from file names), taken from a patient given nivolumab and ipilimumab in sequence. The origin of the receptors is a human donor with melanoma. Each CDR3 is given with its conserved first and last residue. Each record gives: J gene, V gene, clone size, D gene, CDR3 DNA, CDR3 protein. The D gene is left open where the match is weak. A clone size is listed for some rows: how often the clone was seen (once, few, many), or a class if it is expanded.

J gene: TRBJ2-7; V gene: TRBV27; clone size: .; D gene: .; CDR3 DNA: TGTGCCAGCAGGCCCCTCGGGAACTACGAGCAGTACTTC; CDR3 protein: CASRPLGNYEQYF
J gene: TRBJ1-3; V gene: TRBV10-3; clone size: .; D gene: .; CDR3 DNA: TGTGCCATCAGTGAGTCCTGGAGGGCGACTGGAAACACCATATATTTT; CDR3 protein: CAISESWRATGNTIYF
J gene: TRBJ2-7; V gene: TRBV19; clone size: .; D gene: .; CDR3 DNA: TGTGCCAGTAGTTTGGGGGGATTCTACGAGCAGTACTTC; CDR3 protein: CASSLGGFYEQYF
J gene: TRBJ1-4; V gene: TRBV2; clone size: once; D gene: .; CDR3 DNA: TGTGCCAGCAGTACCGGGGACTATAATGAAAAACTGTTTTTT; CDR3 protein: CASSTGDYNEKLFF
J gene: TRBJ2-7; V gene: TRBV11-2; clone size: .; D gene: .; CDR3 DNA: TGTGCCAGCAGCTGGGGGGGACAGGACTACGAGCAGTACTTC; CDR3 protein: CASSWGGQDYEQYF
J gene: TRBJ2-5; V gene: TRBV18; clone size: medium-sized; D gene: TRBD1; CDR3 DNA: TGTGCCAGCTCCCCGGACAGGGGGAAGCAAGAGACCCAGTACTTC; CDR3 protein: CASSPDRGKQETQYF
J gene: TRBJ2-7; V gene: TRBV28; clone size: .; D gene: .; CDR3 DNA: TGTGCCAGCAGTTCCCGGTGGGTAACGGGAGCGATCTACGAGCAGTACTTC; CDR3 protein: CASSSRWVTGAIYEQYF
J gene: TRBJ2-7; V gene: TRBV2; clone size: .; D gene: .; CDR3 DNA: TGTGCCAGCAGTGAAGACGGGGGGCGGGGTCGCGAGCAGTACTTC; CDR3 protein: CASSEDGGRGREQYF
J gene: TRBJ2-7; V gene: TRBV6-1; clone size: .; D gene: TRBD1; CDR3 DNA: TGTGCCAGCAGTGAAGAGAAAGGGGGCGCTTACGAGCAGTACTTC; CDR3 protein: CASSEEKGGAYEQYF
J gene: TRBJ1-4; V gene: TRBV4-3; clone size: .; D gene: TRBD1; CDR3 DNA: TGCGCCAGCAGCCGCCGGACAGGGTTGACGTTAGATGAAAAACTGTTTTTT; CDR3 protein: CASSRRTGLTLDEKLFF
J gene: TRBJ1-1; V gene: TRBV4-3; clone size: .; D gene: .; CDR3 DNA: TGCGCCAGCAGCCAAGTCAGGGAAAACACTGAAGCTTTCTTT; CDR3 protein: CASSQVRENTEAFF
J gene: TRBJ2-3; V gene: TRBV30; clone size: once; D gene: .; CDR3 DNA: TGTGCCTGGAGTTTACTAGCTAGCACAGATACGCAGTATTTT; CDR3 protein: CAWSLLASTDTQYF
J gene: TRBJ2-1; V gene: TRBV19; clone size: .; D gene: .; CDR3 DNA: TGTGCCAGTAGTTCCCGACAGTACAATGAGCAGTTCTTC; CDR3 protein: CASSSRQYNEQFF
J gene: TRBJ1-2; V gene: TRBV7-8; clone size: .; D gene: .; CDR3 DNA: TGTGCCAGCAGCTTAGATAAGTTGGGCCTTCGGGGCTACACCTTC; CDR3 protein: CASSLDKLGLRGYTF
J gene: TRBJ2-3; V gene: TRBV28; clone size: .; D gene: TRBD2; CDR3 DNA: TGTGCCAGCAGTTTGACTAGCGGGACAGATACGCAGTATTTT; CDR3 protein: CASSLTSGTDTQYF
J gene: TRBJ2-7; V gene: TRBV30; clone size: .; D gene: .; CDR3 DNA: TGTGCCTGGAGTCCTCCTCCAGGGCAGGGCTACGAGCAGTACTTC; CDR3 protein: CAWSPPPGQGYEQYF
J gene: TRBJ2-7; V gene: TRBV6-1; clone size: few; D gene: TRBD2; CDR3 DNA: TGTGCCAGCATTAAACTAGCGGGAGGGCCCCACGAGCAGTACTTC; CDR3 protein: CASIKLAGGPHEQYF
J gene: TRBJ1-1; V gene: TRBV28; clone size: few; D gene: .; CDR3 DNA: TGTGCCAGCAGCTTCCAGAACAGGAACCGTAAACGGGCTTTCTTT; CDR3 protein: CASSFQNRNRKRAFF
J gene: TRBJ1-5; V gene: TRBV6-1; clone size: few; D gene: TRBD1; CDR3 DNA: TGTGCCAGCAGTGTCACCACAGGGGAGCGACAGCCCCAGCATTTT; CDR3 protein: CASSVTTGERQPQHF
J gene: TRBJ2-7; V gene: TRBV7-9; clone size: few; D gene: TRBD1; CDR3 DNA: TGTGCCAGCAGCCCCGGGACAGGGCCCTACGAGCAGTACTTC; CDR3 protein: CASSPGTGPYEQYF
J gene: TRBJ1-1; V gene: TRBV9; clone size: once; D gene: .; CDR3 DNA: TGTGCCAGCAGCGTAGGGAAGGGGCCGCACACTGAAGCTTTCTTT; CDR3 protein: CASSVGKGPHTEAFF
J gene: TRBJ1-5; V gene: TRBV7-8; clone size: .; D gene: .; CDR3 DNA: TGTGCCAGCAGCTTAGTGCAGGGAAGCAATCAGCCCCAGCATTTT; CDR3 protein: CASSLVQGSNQPQHF
J gene: TRBJ2-2; V gene: TRBV25-1; clone size: .; D gene: TRBD2; CDR3 DNA: TGTGCCAGCAGTTTGGGACTAGCGGGTCTAAACACCGGGGAGCTGTTTTTT; CDR3 protein: CASSLGLAGLNTGELFF
J gene: TRBJ2-7; V gene: TRBV6-4; clone size: .; D gene: .; CDR3 DNA: TGTGCCAGCAGTGACTCGAACAGACCATACGAGCAGTACTTC; CDR3 protein: CASSDSNRPYEQYF
J gene: TRBJ2-7; V gene: TRBV4-1; clone size: .; D gene: TRBD2; CDR3 DNA: TGCGCCAGCAGCCCATCCGGGACTACCCGCTACGAGCAGTACTTC; CDR3 protein: CASSPSGTTRYEQYF
J gene: TRBJ2-1; V gene: TRBV30; clone size: .; D gene: TRBD1; CDR3 DNA: TGTGCCTTCCGGGACAGGGGCTACAATGAGCAGTTCTTC; CDR3 protein: CAFRDRGYNEQFF
J gene: TRBJ2-2; V gene: TRBV10-3; clone size: .; D gene: TRBD2; CDR3 DNA: TGTGCCATCAGGACCGGGGGGAACGGGGAGCTGTTTTTT; CDR3 protein: CAIRTGGNGELFF
J gene: TRBJ1-1; V gene: TRBV28; clone size: .; D gene: .; CDR3 DNA: TGTGCCAGCAGCCTCGGGAACACTGAAGCTTTCTTT; CDR3 protein: CASSLGNTEAFF
J gene: TRBJ2-7; V gene: TRBV15; clone size: once; D gene: TRBD1; CDR3 DNA: TGTGCCACCAGCCAAGCACCCGGGACAGGGGACCACGAGCAGTACTTC; CDR3 protein: CATSQAPGTGDHEQYF
J gene: TRBJ2-3; V gene: TRBV6-4; clone size: .; D gene: .; CDR3 DNA: TGTGCCAGCTCTCGACGGGTAGGCACAGATACGCAGTATTTT; CDR3 protein: CASSRRVGTDTQYF
J gene: TRBJ2-3; V gene: TRBV28; clone size: .; D gene: .; CDR3 DNA: TGTGCCAGCAGTTTATTCCTCCGGAGTTACGGAGATACGCAGTATTTT; CDR3 protein: CASSLFLRSYGDTQYF
J gene: TRBJ1-1; V gene: TRBV25-1; clone size: .; D gene: .; CDR3 DNA: TGTGCCAGCAGTGAATGGGGGGGAGCTGAAGCTTTCTTT; CDR3 protein: CASSEWGGAEAFF
J gene: TRBJ2-3; V gene: TRBV5-4; clone size: .; D gene: TRBD2; CDR3 DNA: TGTGCCAGCAGCTTTAGACTAGCGGGGGATCGGTACGATACGCAGTATTTT; CDR3 protein: CASSFRLAGDRYDTQYF
J gene: TRBJ2-7; V gene: TRBV27; clone size: .; D gene: TRBD1; CDR3 DNA: TGTGCCAGCAGTTCCGGACAGGGGTTTATCTACGAGCAGTACTTC; CDR3 protein: CASSSGQGFIYEQYF
J gene: TRBJ2-7; V gene: TRBV5-1; clone size: .; D gene: TRBD2; CDR3 DNA: TGCGCCAGCAGGTTCGGCTGGGGGGGAAAGATCGCCTACGAGCAGTACTTC; CDR3 protein: CASRFGWGGKIAYEQYF
J gene: TRBJ1-1; V gene: TRBV10-1; clone size: .; D gene: .; CDR3 DNA: TGCGCCAGCAGTCCAGGGAACACTGAAGCTTTCTTT; CDR3 protein: CASSPGNTEAFF
J gene: TRBJ2-7; V gene: TRBV13; clone size: .; D gene: TRBD1; CDR3 DNA: TGTGCCAGCAGCGCCGCCGGGACAGGGGTGTACGAGCAGTACTTC; CDR3 protein: CASSAAGTGVYEQYF
J gene: TRBJ1-5; V gene: TRBV30; clone size: .; D gene: .; CDR3 DNA: TGTGCCTGGAGCCCCTCCGGGGGTCAGCCCCAGCATTTT; CDR3 protein: CAWSPSGGQPQHF
J gene: TRBJ2-7; V gene: TRBV5-4; clone size: .; D gene: .; CDR3 DNA: TGTGCCAGCAGCTTATACCCGGGAAACTCCTACTACGAGCAGTACTTC; CDR3 protein: CASSLYPGNSYYEQYF
J gene: TRBJ2-5; V gene: TRBV28; clone size: .; D gene: .; CDR3 DNA: TGTGCCAGCAAGAAAAGGGCGAACGTAGCGGAGACCCAGTACTTC; CDR3 protein: CASKKRANVAETQYF
J gene: TRBJ2-2; V gene: TRBV2; clone size: .; D gene: TRBD1; CDR3 DNA: TGTGCCAGCAGTGCGCACGACAGGGTCGGACCCGGGGAGCTGTTTTTT; CDR3 protein: CASSAHDRVGPGELFF
J gene: TRBJ2-7; V gene: TRBV6-5; clone size: once; D gene: .; CDR3 DNA: TGTGCCAGCAGTGCAAAAGGAGCGGGTCACGAGCAGTACTTC; CDR3 protein: CASSAKGAGHEQYF
J gene: TRBJ2-7; V gene: TRBV27; clone size: .; D gene: TRBD1; CDR3 DNA: TGTGCCAGCAGTCCAGCGGACAGGGGTTTTGTCGAGCAGTACTTC; CDR3 protein: CASSPADRGFVEQYF
J gene: TRBJ1-2; V gene: TRBV29-1; clone size: .; D gene: .; CDR3 DNA: TGCAGCGTCGGCGGACTTACAAGGGGCTACACCTTC; CDR3 protein: CSVGGLTRGYTF
J gene: TRBJ2-7; V gene: TRBV4-1; clone size: .; D gene: TRBD2; CDR3 DNA: TGCGCCAGCAGCCCAGGACTAGCGGGATTCGACGAGCAGTACTTC; CDR3 protein: CASSPGLAGFDEQYF
J gene: TRBJ2-2; V gene: TRBV7-3; clone size: .; D gene: .; CDR3 DNA: TGTGCCAGCAGCGAAAGTGCGGGGCCGAACACCGGGGAGCTGTTTTTT; CDR3 protein: CASSESAGPNTGELFF
J gene: TRBJ2-1; V gene: TRBV9; clone size: .; D gene: .; CDR3 DNA: TGTGCCAGCAGCCCCCGTTCGGGAGCTGGATACAATGAGCAGTTCTTC; CDR3 protein: CASSPRSGAGYNEQFF
J gene: TRBJ2-1; V gene: TRBV5-1; clone size: .; D gene: .; CDR3 DNA: TGCGCCAGCAGCTCGATGGCGGAATACTACAATGAGCAGTTCTTC; CDR3 protein: CASSSMAEYYNEQFF
J gene: TRBJ2-1; V gene: TRBV7-7; clone size: once; D gene: TRBD1; CDR3 DNA: TGTGCTAGCAGCTTCGGGACAGGGCCCAATGAGCAGTTCTTC; CDR3 protein: CASSFGTGPNEQFF
J gene: TRBJ1-4; V gene: TRBV25-1; clone size: once; D gene: TRBD1; CDR3 DNA: TGTGCCAGCAGTTGGGGGACAGGGCCCGCAACTAATGAAAAACTGTTTTTT; CDR3 protein: CASSWGTGPATNEKLFF
J gene: TRBJ2-2; V gene: TRBV25-1; clone size: .; D gene: .; CDR3 DNA: TGTGCCAGCAGGGCGGAGAACACCGGGGAGCTGTTTTTT; CDR3 protein: CASRAENTGELFF
J gene: TRBJ1-1; V gene: TRBV7-2; clone size: .; D gene: TRBD1; CDR3 DNA: TGTGCCAGCAGCCACCGGACAGGGAGGGCGAACACTGAAGCTTTCTTT; CDR3 protein: CASSHRTGRANTEAFF
J gene: TRBJ2-1; V gene: TRBV30; clone size: .; D gene: TRBD2; CDR3 DNA: TGTGCCTGGAGAGGCGCAGGGCAAGCGGGAGGGTGGAATGAGCAGTTCTTC; CDR3 protein: CAWRGAGQAGGWNEQFF
J gene: TRBJ1-1; V gene: TRBV19; clone size: .; D gene: TRBD1; CDR3 DNA: TGTGCCAGTAGCCTGACAGGGGGCTACGCCACTGAAGCTTTCTTT; CDR3 protein: CASSLTGGYATEAFF
J gene: TRBJ2-7; V gene: TRBV25-1; clone size: .; D gene: .; CDR3 DNA: .; CDR3 protein: CASSEYFGDYEQYF
J gene: TRBJ2-1; V gene: TRBV7-3; clone size: .; D gene: TRBD1; CDR3 DNA: TGTGCCAGTTCGACGACAGGGCCCGACAATGAGCAGTTCTTC; CDR3 protein: CASSTTGPDNEQFF
J gene: TRBJ2-7; V gene: TRBV7-8; clone size: .; D gene: .; CDR3 DNA: TGTGCCAGCAGCTCGACAGATTTTAAACCCTACGAGCAGTACTTC; CDR3 protein: CASSSTDFKPYEQYF
J gene: TRBJ1-6; V gene: TRBV28; clone size: .; D gene: .; CDR3 DNA: TGTGCCAGCAGTTTACCGGCATCCGGGACACTGTATAATTCACCCCTCCACTTT; CDR3 protein: CASSLPASGTLYNSPLHF
J gene: TRBJ2-1; V gene: TRBV15; clone size: medium-sized; D gene: TRBD2; CDR3 DNA: TGTGCCACCGGGGGGCCGACTAGCGGGGTAAACAATGAGCAGTTCTTC; CDR3 protein: CATGGPTSGVNNEQFF